This T cell receptor (beta chain) was obtained from a study of OX40 agonist ivuxolimab in advanced cancers. For the study at large: Males comprised approximately 81% of the group, whose mean age was approximately 60 years (range about 20 to 85).

Germline V gives CDR1 MNHNS, CDR2 SASEGT. The CDR3 is 14 amino acids. V lost 5 bases, J lost 4 bases, and 5 bases stayed unmatched. This clone has only one observation. TCRdb keeps only in-frame clones here, not all; method: immunoSEQ multiplex PCR. The data show about 50,000 clones, 88% seen once. The sequence was collected from an adult with an advanced solid tumor such as melanoma, head and neck, liver or kidney cancer. The gene calls are TRBV6-1 and TRBJ2-3, with TRBD2 matching 8 bases. The material was CD4+ or CD8+ T cells sorted from blood, obtained in a trial of the OX40 agonist ivuxolimab. The CDR3 bases are TGTGCCAGCAGTCCCGGGGGGGGGTCAGATACGCAGTATTTT. It yields the protein CASSPGGGSDTQYF.